The 2 T cell receptor beta chains presented below share a single source sample, sequenced in a study of blood T cell repertoires in COVID-19. Data came from immunoSEQ multiplex PCR; TCRdb stores just in-frame clones and leaves some out. This repertoire shows approximately 210,000 clones, almost 85% found once; its top ten account for 5% to 6.5%. The sequenced material came from peripheral blood. The source is a woman aged 70-85 years with active or convalescent COVID-19.

The chain combines TRBV2 with TRBJ2-4; TRBD2 matches at 7 bases. The V gene end was trimmed by 8 bases and the J gene end by 6 bases; junction bases not matched to a gene: 10. Per germline, CDR1 SNHLY and CDR2 FYNNEI. This CDR3 region has 14 residues. This CDR3 reads CASAVGTTRNIQYF. The CDR3 DNA follows: TGTGCCAGCGCGGTAGGGACTACCCGAAACATTCAGTACTTC.

J is TRBJ2-1 and V is TRBV15; a possible D gene is TRBD1 (6 bases). CDR1 and CDR2 from the germline V gene are LNHNV and YYDKDF (reference sequence). Trimming removed 8 bases at V and 10 bases at J, with 24 bases between. This CDR3 is built from 15 residues. CDR3 sequence reads: CATASPTGLAEEQFF. The CDR3 nucleotides read TGTGCCACCGCCAGCCCGACAGGCTTGGCGGAAGAGCAGTTCTTC. Full variable domain (remainder filled in from reference TRBV15 and TRBJ2-1): DAMVIQNPRYQVTQFGKPVTLSCSQTLNHNVMYWYQQKSSQAPKLLFHYYDKDFNNEADTPDNFQSRRPNTSFCFLDIRSPGLGDTAMYLCATASPTGLAEEQFFGPGTRLTVL.